This record covers a single T cell receptor beta chain. The study drew participants aged about 18 to 89 years from 20 to 30 US areas. These data are taken from a study of blood T cell repertoires in COVID-19. Germline CDR1 SGHNT, CDR2 YYREEE (reference sequence). With 3 bases clipped from V and 3 bases from J, the junction kept 7 bases outside the gene matches. There are 16 residues in the CDR3. Repertoires were generated with immunoSEQ multiplex PCR, while TCRdb's copy carries only in-frame clones and drops some. The table shows over 250,000 clones, with 80% to 85% occurring only once. The sequence was obtained from a man aged 40-49 years who had been exposed to COVID-19. Sequenced material: PBMCs or T cells enriched from blood (not recorded which). V gene TRBV5-4 combines with J gene TRBJ2-7; 12 nucleotides line up with TRBD2. The CDR3 spells CASSSPGLAGIYEQYF. DNA for the CDR3: TGTGCCAGCAGCTCCCCGGGACTAGCGGGTATCTACGAGCAGTACTTC.